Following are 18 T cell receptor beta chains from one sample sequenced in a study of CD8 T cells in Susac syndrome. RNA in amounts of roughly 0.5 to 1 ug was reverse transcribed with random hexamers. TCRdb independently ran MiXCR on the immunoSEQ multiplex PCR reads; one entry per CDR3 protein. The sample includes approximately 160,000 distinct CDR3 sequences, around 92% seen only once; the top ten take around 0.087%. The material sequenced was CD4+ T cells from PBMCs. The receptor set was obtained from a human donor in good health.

The CDR3 DNA sequence: TGTGCCAGCAGTTTGGAGGAGGTTTGGTATGGCTACACCTTC. Translating gives CASSLEEVWYGYTF. The V and J genes are TRBV9 and TRBJ1-2; D remains unclear. The germline V and J ends were trimmed by 5 bases and 5 bases, with 16 bases remaining between them. CDR1 and CDR2 (germline): SGDLS, YYNGEE. The CDR3 is 14 residues long. The full variable domain, rest sourced from reference TRBV9 and TRBJ1-2, is DSGVTQTPKHLITATGQRVTLRCSPRSGDLSVYWYQQSLDQGLQFLIQYYNGEERAKGNILERFSAQQFPDLHSELNLSSLELGDSALYFCASSLEEVWYGYTFGSGTRLTVV.

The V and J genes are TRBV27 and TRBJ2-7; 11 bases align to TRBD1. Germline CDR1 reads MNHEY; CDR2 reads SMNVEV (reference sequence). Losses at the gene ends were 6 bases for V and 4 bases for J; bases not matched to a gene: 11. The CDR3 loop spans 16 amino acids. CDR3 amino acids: CASRKLQGQGAYEQYF. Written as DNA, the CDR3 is TGTGCCAGCAGGAAGCTTCAAGGACAGGGGGCATACGAGCAGTACTTC.

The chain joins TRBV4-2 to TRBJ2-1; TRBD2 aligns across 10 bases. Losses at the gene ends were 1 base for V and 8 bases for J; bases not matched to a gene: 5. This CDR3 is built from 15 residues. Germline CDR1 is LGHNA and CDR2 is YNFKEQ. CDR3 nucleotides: TGTGCCAGCAGCCAAGGGACTAGCGGCCATGATGAGCAGTTCTTC. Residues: CASSQGTSGHDEQFF.

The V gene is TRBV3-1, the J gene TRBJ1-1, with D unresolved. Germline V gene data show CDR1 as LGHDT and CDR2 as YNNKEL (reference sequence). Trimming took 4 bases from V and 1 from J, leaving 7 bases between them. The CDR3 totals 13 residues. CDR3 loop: CASSPRQNTEAFF. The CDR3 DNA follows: TGTGCCAGCAGCCCGCGCCAGAACACTGAAGCTTTCTTT.

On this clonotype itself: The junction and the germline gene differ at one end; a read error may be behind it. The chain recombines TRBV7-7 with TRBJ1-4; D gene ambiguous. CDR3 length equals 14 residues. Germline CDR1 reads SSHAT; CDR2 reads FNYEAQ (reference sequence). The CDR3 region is CASSLGGPDEKLFF. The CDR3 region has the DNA TGTGCTAGCAGCTTAGGTGGGCCCGATGAAAAACTGTTTTTT.

CDR3 coding DNA: TGCGCCAGCAGTGAGGGACTAGCGGGTTATCAAGAGACCCAGTACTTC. This translates into CASSEGLAGYQETQYF. The J gene is TRBJ2-5, the V gene TRBV10-2, with 11 bases that match TRBD2. Trimming at V came to 2 bases and at J to 2 bases, leaving 4 bases not matched to a gene. The CDR3 covers 16 residues. Germline assignment: CDR1 WSHSY and CDR2 SAAADI.

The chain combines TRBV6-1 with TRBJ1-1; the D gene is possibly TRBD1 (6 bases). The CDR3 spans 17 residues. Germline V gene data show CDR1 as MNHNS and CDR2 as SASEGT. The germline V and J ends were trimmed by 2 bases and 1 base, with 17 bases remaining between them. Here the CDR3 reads CASSEPGALTTNTEAFF. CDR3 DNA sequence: TGTGCCAGCAGTGAACCAGGGGCCCTGACGACGAACACTGAAGCTTTCTTT.

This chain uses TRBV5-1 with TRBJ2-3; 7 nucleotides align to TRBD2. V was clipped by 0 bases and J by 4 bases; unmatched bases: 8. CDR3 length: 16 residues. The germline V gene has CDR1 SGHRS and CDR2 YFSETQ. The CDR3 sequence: CASSLGQRAGADTQYF. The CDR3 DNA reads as TGCGCCAGCAGCTTGGGCCAGCGGGCGGGAGCAGATACGCAGTATTTT.

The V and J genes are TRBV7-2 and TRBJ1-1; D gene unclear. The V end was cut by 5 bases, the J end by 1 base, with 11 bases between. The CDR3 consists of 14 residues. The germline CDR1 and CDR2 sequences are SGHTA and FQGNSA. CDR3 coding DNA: TGTGCCAGCAGCCCTGTGGCCGGGAACACTGAAGCTTTCTTT. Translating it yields CASSPVAGNTEAFF.

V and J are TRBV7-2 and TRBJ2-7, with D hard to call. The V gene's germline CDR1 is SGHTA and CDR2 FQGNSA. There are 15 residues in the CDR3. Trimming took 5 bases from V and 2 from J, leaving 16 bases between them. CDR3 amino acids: CASSIFPGRTYEQYF. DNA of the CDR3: TGTGCCAGCAGCATATTCCCCGGACGGACCTACGAGCAGTACTTC.

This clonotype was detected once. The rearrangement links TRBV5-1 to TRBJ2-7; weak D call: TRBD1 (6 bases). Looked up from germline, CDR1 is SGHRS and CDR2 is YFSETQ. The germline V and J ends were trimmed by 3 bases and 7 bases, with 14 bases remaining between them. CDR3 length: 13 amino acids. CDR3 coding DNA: TGCGCCAGCAGCTGGGACACCTTCGGGGAGCAGTACTTC. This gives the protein CASSWDTFGEQYF.

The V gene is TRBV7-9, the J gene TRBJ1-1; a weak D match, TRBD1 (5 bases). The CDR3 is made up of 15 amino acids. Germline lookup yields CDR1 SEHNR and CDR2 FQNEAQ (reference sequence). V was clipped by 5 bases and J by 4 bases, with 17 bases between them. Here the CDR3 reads CASSPPGRGVTEAFF. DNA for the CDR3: TGTGCCAGCAGCCCCCCCGGGCGAGGGGTCACTGAAGCTTTCTTT.

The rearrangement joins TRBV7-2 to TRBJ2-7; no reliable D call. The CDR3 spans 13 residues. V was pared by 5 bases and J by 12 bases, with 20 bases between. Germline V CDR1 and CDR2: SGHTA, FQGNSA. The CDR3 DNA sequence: TGTGCCAGCAGCCCTTCCCGGAACACCGAGTGGTACTTC. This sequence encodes CASSPSRNTEWYF.

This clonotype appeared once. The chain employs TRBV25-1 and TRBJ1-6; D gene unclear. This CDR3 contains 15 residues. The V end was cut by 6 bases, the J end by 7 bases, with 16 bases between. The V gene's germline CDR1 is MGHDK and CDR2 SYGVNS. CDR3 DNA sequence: TGTGCCAGCAGCAGACGAGGGCAGCAAAATTCACCCCTCCACTTT. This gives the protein CASSRRGQQNSPLHF.

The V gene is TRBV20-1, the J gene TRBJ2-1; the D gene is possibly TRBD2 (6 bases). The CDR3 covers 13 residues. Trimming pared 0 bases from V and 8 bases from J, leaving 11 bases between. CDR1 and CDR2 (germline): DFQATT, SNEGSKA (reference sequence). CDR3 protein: CSARDRAGYEQFF. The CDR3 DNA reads TGCAGTGCTAGAGACAGGGCGGGGTATGAGCAGTTCTTC.

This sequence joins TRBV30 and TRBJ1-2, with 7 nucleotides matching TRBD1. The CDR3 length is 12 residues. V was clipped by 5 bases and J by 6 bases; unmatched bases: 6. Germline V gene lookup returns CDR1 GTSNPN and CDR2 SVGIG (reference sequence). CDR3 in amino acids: CAWAGTADGYTF. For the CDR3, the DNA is TGTGCCTGGGCAGGGACAGCGGATGGCTACACCTTC.

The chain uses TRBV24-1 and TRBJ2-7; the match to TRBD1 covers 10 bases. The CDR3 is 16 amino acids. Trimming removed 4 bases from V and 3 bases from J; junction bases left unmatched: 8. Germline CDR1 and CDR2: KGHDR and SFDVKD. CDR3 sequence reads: CATSESKRTGGYEQYF. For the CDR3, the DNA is TGTGCCACCAGTGAGTCTAAACGGACAGGGGGCTACGAGCAGTACTTC.

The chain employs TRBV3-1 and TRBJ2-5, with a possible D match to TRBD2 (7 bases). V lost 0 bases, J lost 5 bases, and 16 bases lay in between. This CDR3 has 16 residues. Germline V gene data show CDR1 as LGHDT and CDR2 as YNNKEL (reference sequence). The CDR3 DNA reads TGTGCCAGCAGCCAAGAGGCCGGGGGGCGCATGGAGACCCAGTACTTC. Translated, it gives CASSQEAGGRMETQYF.